These T cell receptor beta chains were read from a single sample in a study of T cells in Graves' hyperthyroidism and ophthalmopathy. TCRdb ran MiXCR on the multiplex PCR reads and lists one entry per CDR3 protein. This sample has fewer than 500,000 distinct CDR3 sequences, with roughly 15% found just once. Source material: blood. The receptor source for this set is a young man with Graves' ophthalmopathy. Each CDR3 is given with its conserved first and last residue. The D gene is left open where the match is weak. Not every row has a clone size; where given, it reads once, few, many or a size class.

TRBV24-1,-,TRBJ1-5,-,CATRETDQPQHF,TGTGCCACCAGGGAAACCGATCAGCCCCAGCATTTT
TRBV7-6,-,TRBJ1-2,few,CASSFDGGNYGHTF,TGTGCCAGCAGCTTCGACGGGGGAAACTATGGCCACACCTTC
TRBV5-1,-,TRBJ2-5,few,CASSLGVLPMPPQETQYF,TGCGCCAGCAGCTTGGGGGTCCTCCCGATGCCCCCTCAAGAGACCCAGTACTTC
TRBV18,-,TRBJ2-2,many,CASSLSHTGELFF,TGTGCCAGCAGCTTATCGCACACCGGGGAGCTGTTTTTT
TRBV5-5,TRBD1,TRBJ2-1,few,CASSITGTGVSSYNEQFF,TGTGCCAGCAGCATAACCGGGACAGGGGTGAGCTCCTACAATGAGCAGTTCTTC
TRBV3-1,-,TRBJ2-5,many,CASSQWGDQETQYF,TGTGCCAGCAGCCAGTGGGGGGACCAAGAGACCCAGTACTTC
TRBV20-1,TRBD2,TRBJ2-1,once,CSASGVTGTSGVNEQFF,TGCAGTGCTAGTGGTGTGACCGGGACTAGCGGGGTCAATGAGCAGTTCTTC
TRBV24-1,-,TRBJ2-5,many,CATSATDLRGETQYF,TGTGCCACCAGTGCCACGGACCTAAGGGGAGAGACCCAGTACTTC
TRBV12-3/TRBV12-4,-,TRBJ2-7,many,CASSWGGTHYEQYF,TGTGCCAGCAGTTGGGGCGGGACACACTACGAGCAGTACTTC
TRBV29-1,TRBD1,TRBJ1-2,many,CSVAGTGGNYGYTF,TGCAGCGTTGCCGGGACAGGGGGTAACTATGGCTACACCTTC
TRBV24-1,-,TRBJ2-1,few,CATSDLRGNFYEQFF,TGTGCCACCAGTGATTTAAGGGGTAATTTTTATGAGCAGTTCTTC
TRBV5-1,TRBD1,TRBJ1-6,-,CASSPGQGSSYNSPLHF,TGCGCCAGCAGCCCCGGACAGGGGAGCTCCTATAATTCACCCCTCCACTTT
TRBV12-3/TRBV12-4,-,TRBJ2-2,many,CASSRRGQLGTGELFF,TGTGCCAGCAGTCGGAGAGGACAGTTGGGGACCGGGGAGCTGTTTTTT
TRBV7-9,-,TRBJ1-4,few,CASSLGEGRVNRGNEKLFF,TGTGCCAGCAGCTTGGGAGAGGGGCGAGTCAACCGAGGCAACGAAAAACTGTTTTTT
TRBV14,TRBD1,TRBJ2-2,many,CASRATGTLNTGELFF,TGTGCCAGCAGAGCGACAGGGACCTTGAACACCGGGGAGCTGTTTTTT
TRBV11-1,-,TRBJ2-7,many,CASSLDLGDEQYF,TGTGCCAGCAGCTTAGACTTGGGCGACGAGCAGTACTTC
TRBV7-2,-,TRBJ2-3,-,CASSSGTRRITDTQYF,TGTGCCAGCAGCTCAGGCACTAGGAGGATCACAGATACGCAGTATTTT
TRBV7-2,-,TRBJ2-2,once,CASSPVAGCGTGELFF,TGTGCCAGCAGCCCAGTGGCGGGGTGTGGCACCGGGGAGCTGTTTTTT
TRBV7-9,TRBD2,TRBJ2-3,many,CASSPRTSGMADTQYF,TGTGCCAGCAGCCCGAGGACTAGCGGGATGGCAGATACGCAGTATTTT
TRBV6-1,-,TRBJ2-4,few,CASSDPISAKNIQYF,TGTGCCAGCAGTGACCCAATATCAGCCAAAAACATTCAGTACTTC
TRBV7-9,-,TRBJ1-6,-,CASTGSNSPLHF,TGTGCCAGCACGGGGTCCAATTCACCCCTCCACTTT
TRBV6-1,-,TRBJ2-7,many,CASSEGSHNEQYF,TGTGCCAGCAGTGAGGGTTCCCACAACGAGCAGTACTTC
TRBV2,-,TRBJ1-1,-,CASSVPGREAFF,TGTGCCAGCAGTGTACCAGGCAGGGAAGCTTTCTTT
TRBV2,-,TRBJ2-3,many,CASSEAPDTQYF,TGTGCCAGCAGTGAAGCCCCAGATACGCAGTATTTT
TRBV4-1,-,TRBJ2-1,many,CASRVADLFSYNEQFF,TGCGCCAGTCGGGTAGCGGATCTCTTCTCCTACAATGAGCAGTTCTTC
TRBV27,TRBD2,TRBJ2-3,many,CASKASGSPTDTQYF,TGTGCCAGCAAGGCTAGCGGGAGTCCCACAGATACGCAGTATTTT
TRBV6-1,-,TRBJ1-5,once,CASSESRSLNSNQPQHF,TGTGCCAGCAGTGAAAGTAGGTCGTTAAATAGCAATCAGCCCCAGCATTTT
TRBV6-1,-,TRBJ1-3,few,CASSEQLRNTIYF,TGTGCCAGCAGTGAACAGCTCCGAAACACCATATATTTT
TRBV11-2,TRBD1,TRBJ1-5,many,CASSSTRDRFDQPQHF,TGTGCCAGCAGCTCCACCAGGGACAGGTTCGATCAGCCCCAGCATTTT
TRBV19,-,TRBJ2-7,few,CASSIFTGPAYEQYF,TGTGCCAGTAGTATCTTTACAGGCCCGGCCTACGAGCAGTACTTC
TRBV5-1,TRBD2,TRBJ2-1,-,CASTSGTSGAIHNEQFF,TGCGCCAGCACTTCCGGGACTAGCGGGGCAATCCACAATGAGCAGTTCTTC
TRBV20-1,-,TRBJ2-7,-,CSASRQGAYEQYF,TGCAGTGCTAGTAGGCAGGGAGCCTACGAGCAGTACTTC
TRBV7-3,-,TRBJ2-3,many,CASSFGESSTDTQYF,TGTGCCAGCAGCTTTGGGGAATCTAGCACAGATACGCAGTATTTT